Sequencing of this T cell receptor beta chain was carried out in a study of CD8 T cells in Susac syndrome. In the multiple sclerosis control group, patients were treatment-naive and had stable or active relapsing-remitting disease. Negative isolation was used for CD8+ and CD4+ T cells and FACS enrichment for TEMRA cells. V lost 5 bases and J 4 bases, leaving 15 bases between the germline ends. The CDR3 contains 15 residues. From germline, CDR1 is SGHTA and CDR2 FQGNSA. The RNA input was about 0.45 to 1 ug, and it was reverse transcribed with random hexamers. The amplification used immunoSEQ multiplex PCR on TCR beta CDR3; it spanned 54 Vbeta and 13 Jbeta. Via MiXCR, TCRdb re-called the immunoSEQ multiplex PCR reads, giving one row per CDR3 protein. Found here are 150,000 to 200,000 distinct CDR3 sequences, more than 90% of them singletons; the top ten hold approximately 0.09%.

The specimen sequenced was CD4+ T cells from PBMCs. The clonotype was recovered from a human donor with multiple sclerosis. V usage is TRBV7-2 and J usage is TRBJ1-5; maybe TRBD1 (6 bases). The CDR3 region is CASSPHLGGNQPQHF. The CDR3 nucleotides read TGTGCCAGCAGCCCCCACCTAGGGGGTAATCAGCCCCAGCATTTT.